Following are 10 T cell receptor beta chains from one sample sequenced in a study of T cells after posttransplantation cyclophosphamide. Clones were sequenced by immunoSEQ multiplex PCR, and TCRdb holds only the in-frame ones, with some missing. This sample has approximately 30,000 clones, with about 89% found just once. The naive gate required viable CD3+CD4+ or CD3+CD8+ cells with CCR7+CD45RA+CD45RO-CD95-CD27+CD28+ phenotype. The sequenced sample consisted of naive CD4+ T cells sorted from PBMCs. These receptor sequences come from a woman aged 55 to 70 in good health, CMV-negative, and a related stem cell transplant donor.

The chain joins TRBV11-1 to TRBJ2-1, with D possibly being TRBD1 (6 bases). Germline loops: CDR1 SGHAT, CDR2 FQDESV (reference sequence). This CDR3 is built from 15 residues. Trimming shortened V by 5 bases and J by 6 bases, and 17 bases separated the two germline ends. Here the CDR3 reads CASSHPYRDGNEQFF. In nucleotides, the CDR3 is TGTGCCAGCAGCCACCCGTACAGGGACGGCAATGAGCAGTTCTTC.

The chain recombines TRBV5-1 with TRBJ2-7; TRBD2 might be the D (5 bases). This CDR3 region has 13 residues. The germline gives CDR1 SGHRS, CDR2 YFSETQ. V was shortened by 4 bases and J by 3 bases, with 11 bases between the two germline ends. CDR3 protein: CASSSIGDYEQYF. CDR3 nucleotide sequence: TGCGCCAGCAGCAGTATCGGGGACTACGAGCAGTACTTC.

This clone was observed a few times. The CDR3 region is CASSLRLQATIYF. CDR3 nucleotides: TGTGCCAGCAGCTTAAGACTTCAAGCCACCATATATTTT. V and J are TRBV11-3 and TRBJ1-3, with no clear D. There are 13 residues in the CDR3. Trimming left V 2 bases short and J 9 bases short, with 11 bases between. CDR1 and CDR2 from the germline V gene are SGHNT and YENEEA.

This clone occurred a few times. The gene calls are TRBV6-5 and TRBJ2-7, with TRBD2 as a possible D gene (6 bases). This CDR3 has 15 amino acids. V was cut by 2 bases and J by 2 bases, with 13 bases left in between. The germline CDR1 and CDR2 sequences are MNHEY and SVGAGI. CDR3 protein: CASSYSGTVTYEQYF. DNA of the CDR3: TGTGCCAGCAGTTACAGTGGGACTGTCACCTACGAGCAGTACTTC.

The CDR3: CASSQPGSGTPMETQYF. CDR3 sequence (DNA): TGCGCCAGCAGCCAGCCCGGCTCCGGGACACCTATGGAGACCCAGTACTTC. The chain links TRBV4-1 to TRBJ2-5; possibly TRBD1 for D (6 bases). Germline-derived CDR1 and CDR2 are MGHRA and YSYEKL. The CDR3 has 17 amino acids. The V gene lost 3 bases and the J gene lost 5 bases, with 22 bases spanning the gap.

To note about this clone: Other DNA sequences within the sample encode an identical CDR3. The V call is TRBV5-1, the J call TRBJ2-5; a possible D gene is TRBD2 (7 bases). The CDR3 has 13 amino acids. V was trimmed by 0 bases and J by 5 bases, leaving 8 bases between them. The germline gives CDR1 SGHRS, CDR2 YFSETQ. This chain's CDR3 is CASSLGGGETQYF. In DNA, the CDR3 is TGCGCCAGCAGCTTGGGGGGGGGCGAGACCCAGTACTTC.

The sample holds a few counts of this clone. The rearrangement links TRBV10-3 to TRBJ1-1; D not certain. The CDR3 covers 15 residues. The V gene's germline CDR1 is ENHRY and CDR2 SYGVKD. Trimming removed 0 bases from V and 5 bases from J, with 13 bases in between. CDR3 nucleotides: TGTGCCATCAGTGAGTCGGCCAGAGGGCGGACTGAAGCTTTCTTT. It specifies CAISESARGRTEAFF.

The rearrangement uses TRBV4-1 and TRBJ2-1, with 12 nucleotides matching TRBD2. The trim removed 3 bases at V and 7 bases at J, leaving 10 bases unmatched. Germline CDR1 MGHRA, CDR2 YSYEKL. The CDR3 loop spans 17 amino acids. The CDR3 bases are TGCGCCAGCAGCCAGGGGCTCCTAGCGGGGGGGCTTAATGAGCAGTTCTTC. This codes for CASSQGLLAGGLNEQFF.

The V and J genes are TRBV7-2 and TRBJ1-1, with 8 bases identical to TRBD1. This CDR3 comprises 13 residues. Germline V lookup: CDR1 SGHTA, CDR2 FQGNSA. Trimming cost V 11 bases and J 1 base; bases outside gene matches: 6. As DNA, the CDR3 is TGTGCCGAGACCGGGACAGGGAACACTGAAGCTTTCTTT. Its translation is CAETGTGNTEAFF. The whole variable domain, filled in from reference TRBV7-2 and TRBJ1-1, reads GAGVSQSPSNKVTEKGKDVELRCDPISGHTALYWYRQSLGQGLEFLIYFQGNSAPDKSGLPSDRFSAERTGGSVSTLTIQRTQQEDSAVYLCAETGTGNTEAFFGQGTRLTVV.

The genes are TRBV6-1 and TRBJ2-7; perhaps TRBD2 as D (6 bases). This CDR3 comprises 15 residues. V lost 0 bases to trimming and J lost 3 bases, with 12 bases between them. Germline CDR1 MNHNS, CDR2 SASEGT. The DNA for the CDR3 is TGTGCCAGCAGTGAAGCGCCTGGAGGGTTCTACGAGCAGTACTTC. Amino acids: CASSEAPGGFYEQYF.